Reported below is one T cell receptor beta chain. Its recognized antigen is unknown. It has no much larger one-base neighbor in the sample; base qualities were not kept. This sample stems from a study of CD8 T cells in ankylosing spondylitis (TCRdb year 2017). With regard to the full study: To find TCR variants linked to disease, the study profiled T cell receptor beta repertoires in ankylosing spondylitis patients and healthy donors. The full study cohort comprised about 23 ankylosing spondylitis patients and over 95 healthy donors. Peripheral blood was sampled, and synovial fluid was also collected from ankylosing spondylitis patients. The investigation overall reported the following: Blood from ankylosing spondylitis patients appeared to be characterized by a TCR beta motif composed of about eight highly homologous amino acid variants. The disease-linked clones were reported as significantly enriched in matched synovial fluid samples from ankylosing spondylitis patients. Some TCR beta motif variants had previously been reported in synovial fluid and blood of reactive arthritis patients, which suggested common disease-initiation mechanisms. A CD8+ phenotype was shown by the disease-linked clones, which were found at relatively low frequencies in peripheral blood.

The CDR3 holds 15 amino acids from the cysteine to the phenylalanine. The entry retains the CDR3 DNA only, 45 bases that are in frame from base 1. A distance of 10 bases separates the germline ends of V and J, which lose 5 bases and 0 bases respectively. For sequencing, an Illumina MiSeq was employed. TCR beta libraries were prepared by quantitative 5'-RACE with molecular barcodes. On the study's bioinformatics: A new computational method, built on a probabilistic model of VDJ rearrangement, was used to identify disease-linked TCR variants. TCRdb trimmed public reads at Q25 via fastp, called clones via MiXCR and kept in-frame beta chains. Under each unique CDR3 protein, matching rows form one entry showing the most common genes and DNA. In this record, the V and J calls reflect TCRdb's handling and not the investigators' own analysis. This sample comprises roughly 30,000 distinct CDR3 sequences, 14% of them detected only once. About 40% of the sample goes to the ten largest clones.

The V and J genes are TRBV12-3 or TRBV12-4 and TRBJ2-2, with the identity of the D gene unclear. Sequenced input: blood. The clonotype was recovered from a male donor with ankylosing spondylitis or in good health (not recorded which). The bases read TGTGCCAGCAGTAATCAGGACGCGAACACCGGGGAGCTGTTTTTT. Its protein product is CASSNQDANTGELFF.